The 32 T cell receptor beta chains given below trace back to one sample, sequenced in a study of radiotherapy plus CTLA-4 blockade in lung cancer. Sequenced by immunoSEQ multiplex PCR; TCRdb stores in-frame clones only, minus some. The table has more than 80,000 clones, 85% seen once. The specimen comprised peripheral blood, sampled from a patient treated with radiotherapy plus ipilimumab. The receptors stem from a human donor with non-small cell lung cancer that progressed on radiotherapy plus ipilimumab. Some clones in this sample may be carry-over from other donors' samples.

The genes are TRBV14 and TRBJ1-1; tentative D call: TRBD1 (6 bases). The CDR3 has 17 residues. The germline CDR1 and CDR2 sequences are SGHDN and FVKESK. The ends were cut back, 4 bases at V and 2 bases at J, with 20 bases in the middle. The CDR3 region has the DNA TGTGCCAGCAGCCGGGGACTACAGGGCTCAAAAAACACTGAAGCTTTCTTT. Its translation is CASSRGLQGSKNTEAFF.

The CDR3, as DNA: TGTGCCTGGAGTGTAATGGAGGCTACCGTGGAGACCCAGTACTTC. Its protein product is CAWSVMEATVETQYF. The chain has TRBV30 and TRBJ2-5; maybe TRBD2 (5 bases). Trimming pared 0 bases from V and 5 bases from J, leaving 16 bases between. The CDR3 consists of 15 residues. Germline values: CDR1 GTSNPN, CDR2 SVGIG (reference sequence).

V is TRBV9 and J is TRBJ2-5; D might be TRBD1 (6 bases). The length of the CDR3 is 14 residues. Trimming pared 4 bases from V and 1 base from J, leaving 11 bases between. Germline V gene data show CDR1 as SGDLS and CDR2 as YYNGEE. CDR3 residues: CASSLGQSQETQYF. In nucleotides, the CDR3 is TGTGCCAGCAGCCTCGGACAGTCCCAAGAGACCCAGTACTTC.

The chain couples TRBV18 to TRBJ2-7, with a tentative D call TRBD2 (6 bases). This CDR3 contains 14 residues. CDR1 and CDR2 (germline): KGHSH, LQKENI. Trimming left V 4 bases short and J 1 base short, with 11 bases between. The CDR3 reads CASSQGGISYEQYF. The CDR3, as DNA: TGTGCCAGCTCACAGGGAGGCATATCCTACGAGCAGTACTTC.

In this sample, this clone turned up a few times. V gene TRBV11-1 combines with J gene TRBJ2-3, with D maybe TRBD2 (5 bases). CDR3 length: 15 amino acids. Germline V gene sequence: CDR1 SGHAT, CDR2 FQDESV (reference sequence). V was clipped by 1 base and J by 2 bases, with 10 bases between them. The CDR3 coding sequence is TGTGCCAGCAGCTTAGGGTCGGGGAACACAGATACGCAGTATTTT. Protein product: CASSLGSGNTDTQYF.

The rearrangement uses TRBV14 and TRBJ2-1; D gene unclear. Germline V gives CDR1 SGHDN, CDR2 FVKESK. With 3 bases removed from V and 6 bases from J, the gap between germline ends came to 12 bases. The CDR3 is 14 amino acids. The CDR3 DNA reads TGTGCCAGCAGCCAGGGTTCCCGTCTCAATGAGCAGTTCTTC. Its protein product is CASSQGSRLNEQFF.

The gene calls are TRBV9 and TRBJ1-3, with TRBD1 identical over 8 bases. V was pared by 0 bases and J by 3 bases, with 8 bases of the junction left unmatched. This CDR3 is built from 17 residues. CDR1 is SGDLS, CDR2 YYNGEE, per germline. CDR3 in amino acids: CASSVVPQGAGGNTIYF. CDR3 bases: TGTGCCAGCAGCGTAGTCCCCCAGGGGGCTGGTGGAAACACCATATATTTT.

Regarding this clone: At one end the junction does not follow the germline gene, possibly because of a read error. The chain combines TRBV6-1 with TRBJ1-2, with 9 bases aligning to TRBD1. The V gene's germline CDR1 is MNHNS and CDR2 SASEGT. The length of the CDR3 is 15 residues. CDR3 nucleotides: TGTGCCAGCCGTGAACAGGGGGCGGGAGGCTATGGCTACACCTTC. Protein sequence: CASREQGAGGYGYTF.

The chain joins TRBV23-1 to TRBJ1-4; D may be TRBD1 (6 bases). TRBV23-1 is given ORF status, its function remaining uncertain. V was shortened by 3 bases and J by 5 bases, with 19 bases between the two germline ends. This CDR3 contains 17 residues. The CDR3 nucleotides are TGCGCCAGCAGTCAGGCCCCGGGACACGGAACAAATGAAAAACTGTTTTTT. Translated, it gives CASSQAPGHGTNEKLFF.

The V gene is TRBV18, the J gene TRBJ2-1; D ambiguous. Germline CDR1 is KGHSH and CDR2 is LQKENI. This CDR3 contains 12 residues. The V and J ends lost 0 bases and 6 bases respectively, with 3 bases between them. The CDR3: CASSPPANEQFF. CDR3 in DNA: TGTGCCAGCTCACCACCGGCCAATGAGCAGTTCTTC.

The V call is TRBV29-1, the J call TRBJ1-2, with a tentative D call TRBD1 (6 bases). The CDR3 spans 17 residues. CDR1 and CDR2 from the germline V gene are SQVTM and ANQGSEA. V gave up 4 bases and J gave up 5 bases, with 26 bases separating them. The CDR3 loop reads CSVGGRTPSEGLYGYTF. CDR3 bases: TGCAGCGTTGGGGGGCGGACTCCATCAGAGGGATTATATGGCTACACCTTC.

The chain links TRBV7-9 to TRBJ2-5, with D tentatively TRBD2 (7 bases). From germline, CDR1 is SEHNR and CDR2 FQNEAQ (reference sequence). V was pared by 4 bases and J by 4 bases, with 25 bases between. The CDR3 is 18 residues long. CDR3 residues: CASSSPLKRGAGGETQYF. As DNA, the CDR3 is TGTGCCAGCAGCTCCCCCCTCAAACGGGGGGCCGGGGGAGAGACCCAGTACTTC.

The chain employs TRBV29-1 and TRBJ1-1; D is ambiguous. This CDR3 region has 12 residues. Germline V gene lookup returns CDR1 SQVTM and CDR2 ANQGSEA. V lost 2 bases to trimming and J lost 5 bases, with 9 bases between them. The CDR3 DNA reads as TGCAGCGTTGAACACACACGAACTGAAGCTTTCTTT. The encoded protein is CSVEHTRTEAFF.

This clone was seen just once. V usage is TRBV10-3 and J usage is TRBJ1-2, with 7 bases fitting TRBD1. The J segment lost 2 bases and the V segment lost 2 bases, leaving 8 bases of the junction unmatched. Germline V CDR1 and CDR2: ENHRY, SYGVKD. This CDR3 is 16 amino acids long. This chain's CDR3 is CAISELEGARNYGYTF. CDR3 nucleotides: TGTGCCATCAGTGAGCTGGAGGGGGCAAGAAACTATGGCTACACCTTC.

This chain connects TRBV7-3 to TRBJ2-3; D unresolved. The V end was cut by 2 bases, the J end by 2 bases, with 5 bases between. Germline CDR1 and CDR2: SGHTA and FQGTGA. The CDR3 is 13 amino acids. The CDR3 coding sequence is TGTGCCAGCAGCTTACAGAACACAGATACGCAGTATTTT. It is translated as CASSLQNTDTQYF.

The rearrangement joins TRBV7-8 to TRBJ1-6; D uncertain. There are 15 residues in the CDR3. Germline loops: CDR1 SGHVS, CDR2 FQNEAQ. The ends were cut back, 1 base at V and 6 bases at J, with 10 bases in the middle. The CDR3 loop reads CASSLERTSNSPLHF. The CDR3 region has the DNA TGTGCCAGCAGCTTAGAAAGGACGTCTAATTCACCCCTCCACTTT.

The count of this clone is one. V gene TRBV7-2 combines with J gene TRBJ2-7; D is undetermined. There are 13 residues in the CDR3. The germline V gene encodes CDR1 SGHTA and CDR2 FQGNSA. V was clipped by 5 bases and J by 2 bases, with 10 bases between them. The CDR3 protein is CASSLYSAYEQYF. The CDR3 coding sequence is TGTGCCAGCAGCCTATACAGTGCCTACGAGCAGTACTTC.

The rearrangement joins TRBV7-8 to TRBJ2-7; TRBD1 matches 7 bases. The germline V gene has CDR1 SGHVS and CDR2 FQNEAQ. V shed 5 bases and J 2 bases; nucleotides not matched to a gene: 9. This CDR3 has 15 amino acids. CDR3 loop: CASSLLGTAAYEQYF. The CDR3, as DNA: TGTGCCAGCAGCCTACTTGGGACAGCCGCCTACGAGCAGTACTTC.

The chain employs TRBV6-5 and TRBJ1-4, with 8 bases fitting TRBD1. Germline V lookup: CDR1 MNHEY, CDR2 SVGAGI. There are 15 residues in the CDR3. V lost 6 bases and J lost 6; bases outside the gene matches: 9. This CDR3 is CASRNPGGRDEKLFF. DNA for the CDR3: TGTGCCAGCAGAAACCCAGGGGGCAGGGATGAAAAACTGTTTTTT.

V gene TRBV5-1 combines with J gene TRBJ2-1; no reliable D call. The CDR3 runs to 13 residues. V was trimmed by 0 bases and J by 4 bases, leaving 5 bases between them. Germline V gives CDR1 SGHRS, CDR2 YFSETQ. The CDR3 nucleotides read TGCGCCAGCAGCTTGGCCCTATACAATGAGCAGTTCTTC. This sequence encodes CASSLALYNEQFF.

V and J are TRBV11-1 and TRBJ2-2, with D perhaps matching TRBD1 (8 bases). The CDR3 totals 15 residues. Germline-derived CDR1 and CDR2 are SGHAT and FQDESV (reference sequence). V lost 4 bases to trimming and J lost 5 bases, with 14 bases between them. CDR3 protein: CASSSGQGGTGELFF. The CDR3, as DNA: TGTGCCAGCAGCTCCGGACAGGGAGGGACCGGGGAGCTGTTTTTT.

The genes are TRBV4-3 and TRBJ2-7, with 9 bases matching TRBD1. The germline CDR1 and CDR2 sequences are LGHNA and YSLEER. Germline trimming cut 4 bases from V and 5 bases from J; bases unmatched to any gene: 9. This CDR3 comprises 15 residues. CDR3 amino acids: CASSPSPGQGDEQYF. The CDR3 coding sequence is TGCGCCAGCAGCCCTTCTCCGGGACAGGGCGACGAGCAGTACTTC.

The CDR3 sequence is CASSETGSPYNEQFF. In nucleotides, the CDR3 is TGTGCCAGCAGCGAGACAGGTTCTCCCTACAATGAGCAGTTCTTC. The V gene is TRBV7-3, the J gene TRBJ2-1, with D tentatively TRBD1 (6 bases). Germline V gene lookup returns CDR1 SGHTA and CDR2 FQGTGA. The ends were cut back, 5 bases at V and 2 bases at J, with 13 bases in the middle. The CDR3 is 15 amino acids.

This sequence joins TRBV4-3 and TRBJ1-5; 7 bases line up with TRBD1. V lost 1 base, J lost 4 bases, and 10 bases stayed unmatched. In germline, CDR1 is LGHNA, CDR2 YSLEER. The CDR3 sequence is 17 residues long. In nucleotides, the CDR3 is TGCGCCAGCAGCCAAGCTCAAACAGGGGACGAGAATCAGCCCCAGCATTTT. This encodes CASSQAQTGDENQPQHF.

The chain carries TRBV5-5 and TRBJ1-2, with D perhaps matching TRBD1 (5 bases). The germline V gene has CDR1 SGHKS and CDR2 YYEKEE (reference sequence). V was clipped by 10 bases and J by 6 bases, with 25 bases between them. This CDR3 region has 15 residues. The CDR3 coding sequence is TGTGCCTCCTACCCCTGGGGGATTTTCGGTGATGGCTACACCTTC. Translated, it gives CASYPWGIFGDGYTF.

The CDR3 bases are TGTGCCAGCAGTCCTACCGGGACAGGGGGTGAGCAGTACTTC. Amino acid sequence: CASSPTGTGGEQYF. The rearrangement uses TRBV6-6 and TRBJ2-7; 11 positions match TRBD1. With 5 bases clipped from V and 7 bases from J, the junction kept 7 bases outside the gene matches. The CDR3 spans 14 residues. The germline CDR1 and CDR2 sequences are MNHNY and SVGAGI (reference sequence).

The V and J genes are TRBV5-6 and TRBJ2-6; 7 nucleotides agree with TRBD1. With 3 bases clipped from V and 4 bases from J, the junction kept 16 bases outside the gene matches. Looked up from germline, CDR1 is SGHDT and CDR2 is YYEEEE. The CDR3 extends over 19 amino acids. CDR3: CASSWSGGVPRSGANVLTF. In nucleotides, the CDR3 is TGTGCCAGCAGCTGGTCAGGGGGAGTTCCCAGGTCCGGGGCCAACGTCCTGACTTTC.

Here the CDR3 reads CSVFSATGGDANYGYTF. The CDR3, as DNA: TGCAGCGTCTTCTCGGCGACAGGGGGCGACGCTAACTATGGCTACACCTTC. This sequence joins TRBV29-1 and TRBJ1-2; 10 nucleotides align to TRBD1. CDR3 length: 17 residues. V shed 6 bases, J shed 0 bases, and the junction held 13 bases outside the gene matches. CDR1 and CDR2 (germline): SQVTM, ANQGSEA.

CDR3 loop: CASSQDSYLRLAGMNEQYF. CDR3 DNA: TGTGCCAGCAGCCAAGACTCCTACCTTAGACTAGCGGGTATGAACGAGCAGTACTTC. The rearrangement joins TRBV4-2 to TRBJ2-7, with 10 bases identical to TRBD2. V lost 0 bases, J lost 5 bases, and 16 bases stayed unmatched. Germline-derived CDR1 and CDR2 are LGHNA and YNFKEQ. CDR3 size: 19 residues.

This chain joins TRBV10-3 and TRBJ2-1; the D gene is possibly TRBD2 (6 bases). CDR1 is ENHRY, CDR2 SYGVKD, per germline. Deletions cut 6 bases from V and 6 bases from J, with 12 bases between. The CDR3 has 13 amino acids. The CDR3 coding sequence is TGTGCCATCAGACCGGGGGTACCCAATGAGCAGTTCTTC. This codes for CAIRPGVPNEQFF.

In the case of this clone: The CDR3 does not close with the conserved phenylalanine or tryptophan, likely indicating a read error. The chain is built from TRBV11-1 and TRBJ1-2; TRBD1 matches at 7 bases. Germline CDR1 reads SGHAT; CDR2 reads FQDESV (reference sequence). V shed 5 bases and J 8 bases; nucleotides not matched to a gene: 8. CDR3 length: 13 residues. The CDR3 sequence: CASSAYRGGGYTL. CDR3 bases: TGTGCCAGCAGCGCATACAGGGGCGGAGGCTACACCCTC.

V usage is TRBV6-4 and J usage is TRBJ2-1, with 10 bases matching TRBD2. Germline CDR1 MRHNA, CDR2 SNTAGT. The CDR3 runs to 15 residues. Trimming took 5 bases from V and 4 from J; bases not matched to a gene: 5. The CDR3 nucleotides read TGTGCCAGCAGTTCTAGCGGGGGTTCTTACAATGAGCAGTTCTTC. This encodes CASSSSGGSYNEQFF.